Shown below are 10 T cell receptor beta chains from a single sample sequenced in a study of shared clonotypes between healthy human individuals. Sequencing was performed with immunoSEQ multiplex PCR; in TCRdb, only in-frame clones are kept and a portion is missing. The sample gives some 360,000 clones, more than 60% of which show up once; 10% is in the top ten. Sequencing was carried out using memory CD4+ T cells sorted from blood. Subset of the sample: CD45RA-negative fraction. The origin of the receptors is a man between 25 and 39 years old in good health.

The chain recombines TRBV9 with TRBJ2-2; weak D call: TRBD1 (6 bases). Trimming shortened V by 0 bases and J by 2 bases, and 17 bases separated the two germline ends. This CDR3 is 18 amino acids long. CDR1 SGDLS and CDR2 YYNGEE come from the germline V gene. The CDR3 reads CASSVGPRGQTNTGELFF. DNA of the CDR3: TGTGCCAGCAGCGTAGGCCCCCGGGGACAAACTAACACCGGGGAGCTGTTTTTT.

The CDR3 is CASIGAGAEAFF. Written as DNA, the CDR3 is TGTGCCAGTATTGGGGCAGGAGCTGAAGCTTTCTTT. The chain links TRBV19 to TRBJ1-1, with D tentatively TRBD1 (5 bases). The V gene lost 7 bases and the J gene lost 6 bases, with 12 bases spanning the gap. This CDR3 is 12 amino acids long. Per germline, CDR1 LNHDA and CDR2 SQIVND (reference sequence).

The chain carries TRBV11-2 and TRBJ1-2; 7 nucleotides match TRBD1. The CDR3 runs to 15 residues. The V gene end was trimmed by 6 bases and the J gene end by 8 bases; junction bases not matched to a gene: 15. Germline CDR1 reads SGHAT; CDR2 reads FQNNGV. CDR3 in amino acids: CASREETGRYGGYTF. The CDR3 DNA reads as TGTGCCAGCAGGGAAGAGACAGGGCGCTATGGGGGCTACACCTTC.

The chain links TRBV2 to TRBJ1-2; D call uncertain. Deletions cut 3 bases from V and 6 bases from J, with 14 bases between. CDR3 length: 14 amino acids. Germline V gene lookup returns CDR1 SNHLY and CDR2 FYNNEI. The CDR3 reads CASSDRRLSHGYTF. In DNA form, the CDR3 reads TGTGCCAGCAGTGATAGGCGTCTTAGCCATGGCTACACCTTC. Using reference TRBV2 and TRBJ1-2 for the parts outside the CDR3, the full variable domain is EPEVTQTPSHQVTQMGQEVILRCVPISNHLYFYWYRQILGQKVEFLVSFYNNEISEKSEIFDDQFSVERPDGSNFTLKIRSTKLEDSAMYFCASSDRRLSHGYTFGSGTRLTVV.

This clone showed up many times. The rearrangement links TRBV5-4 to TRBJ2-5, with a tentative D call TRBD2 (5 bases). This CDR3 spans 15 amino acids. Germline loops: CDR1 SGHNT, CDR2 YYREEE (reference sequence). V lost 2 bases to trimming and J lost 1 base, with 12 bases between them. CDR3 DNA sequence: TGTGCCAGCAGCTTCGGCGTTCGGGGCCAAGAGACCCAGTACTTC. This encodes CASSFGVRGQETQYF.

This chain links TRBV18 with TRBJ1-3; tentative D call: TRBD1 (6 bases). CDR1 is KGHSH, CDR2 LQKENI, per germline. The V end lost 3 bases, the J end lost 1 base, and 13 bases lay between the germline ends. CDR3 length: 16 residues. The CDR3 nucleotides read TGTGCCAGCTCACCCTCGGCCAGGGGATCTGGAAACACCATATATTTT. This codes for CASSPSARGSGNTIYF. Complete variable domain (other parts from reference TRBV18 and TRBJ1-3): NAGVMQNPRHLVRRRGQEARLRCSPMKGHSHVYWYRQLPEEGLKFMVYLQKENIIDESGMPKERFSAEFPKEGPSILRIQQVVRGDSAAYFCASSPSARGSGNTIYFGEGSWLTVV.

CDR3: CASTVGQGITSGNTIYF. CDR3 sequence (DNA): TGTGCCAGCACCGTCGGACAGGGGATTACTTCTGGAAACACCATATATTTT. The V call is TRBV11-2, the J call TRBJ1-3; 9 bases agree with TRBD1. CDR3 length: 17 amino acids. J gave up 1 base and V 7 bases, and 11 bases lay outside the gene matches. Germline CDR1 reads SGHAT; CDR2 reads FQNNGV.

The chain uses TRBV30 and TRBJ1-1; D gene ambiguous. CDR3 length: 17 amino acids. Germline V lookup: CDR1 GTSNPN, CDR2 SVGIG (reference sequence). V shed 0 bases and J shed 4 bases, with 21 bases lying between them. DNA for the CDR3: TGTGCCTGGAGTGTCCTCCTTTCGGGCTCCGCGGGCACTGAAGCTTTCTTT. Translated, it gives CAWSVLLSGSAGTEAFF.

The sample holds many counts of this clone. The chain recombines TRBV10-1 with TRBJ2-1; maybe TRBD2 (6 bases). The germline CDR1 and CDR2 sequences are WNHNN and SYGVQD (reference sequence). This CDR3 spans 14 amino acids. V was pared by 4 bases and J by 10 bases, with 17 bases between. CDR3 region: CASSGAPLAREQFF. As DNA, the CDR3 is TGCGCCAGCAGTGGGGCACCACTAGCAAGGGAGCAGTTCTTC.

The chain uses TRBV6-6 and TRBJ1-3, with D uncertain. Germline V gives CDR1 MNHNY, CDR2 SVGAGI (reference sequence). The CDR3 has 13 residues. V lost 6 bases, J lost 0 bases, and 6 bases lay in between. The CDR3 region is CASRTSSGNTIYF. As DNA, the CDR3 is TGTGCCAGCAGAACGAGCTCTGGAAACACCATATATTTT.